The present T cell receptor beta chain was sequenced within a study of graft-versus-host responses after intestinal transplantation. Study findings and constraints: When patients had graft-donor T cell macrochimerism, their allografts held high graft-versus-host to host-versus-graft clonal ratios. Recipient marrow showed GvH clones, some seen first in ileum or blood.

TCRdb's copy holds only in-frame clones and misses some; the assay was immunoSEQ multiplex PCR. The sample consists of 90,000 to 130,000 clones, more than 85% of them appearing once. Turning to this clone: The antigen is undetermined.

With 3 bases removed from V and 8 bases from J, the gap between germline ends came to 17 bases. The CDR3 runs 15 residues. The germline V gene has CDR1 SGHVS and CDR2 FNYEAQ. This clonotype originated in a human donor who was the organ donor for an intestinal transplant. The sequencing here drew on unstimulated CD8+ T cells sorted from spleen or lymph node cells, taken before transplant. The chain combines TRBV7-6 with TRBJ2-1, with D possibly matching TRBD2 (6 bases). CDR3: CASSFGPTSIHEQFF. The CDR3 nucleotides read TGTGCCAGCAGCTTCGGTCCAACTAGCATCCATGAGCAGTTCTTC.